This TCR beta chain was profiled in a study of Ad26.COV2.S vaccination and SARS-CoV-2 variants (dated by TCRdb to the early 2020s). Background for the entire study: Donors in the vaccine arm were drawn from COV1001, a phase I-IIa trial of Ad26.COV2.S in healthy adults that was multicentre, randomized, double-blind and placebo-controlled. TCRbeta repertoire sequencing was used to assess the specificity and breadth of SARS-CoV-2-reactive T cell receptors after Ad26.COV2.S vaccination. Blinding of investigators to trial group allocation was maintained during experiments and outcome assessment. A total of roughly 30 samples were included in the TCR-sequenced set, comprising around 20 Ad26.COV2.S vaccine recipients, 5 placebo recipients and 8 SARS-CoV-2 convalescent individuals. Trial participants were randomized into five groups of five: low-dose or high-dose Ad26.COV2.S given once or twice, or placebo on both occasions. Ad26.COV2.S was administered intramuscularly at a dose of 5x10^10 or 1x10^11 viral particles, either as one shot or as two shots given 56 days apart. General study outcomes and caveats: Vaccine and placebo recipients had comparable non-spike TCR breadth, which fits with the vaccine containing only spike. After vaccination, substantial breadth of spike-specific CD8+ and CD4+ T cell responses was reported. Comparing responses between vaccine doses or regimens was not something the study was powered to do. The authors noted that the TCR breadth and depth analyses may have underestimated total T cell responses. Higher spike-specific TCR breadth was observed in Ad26.COV2.S recipients than in placebo recipients (P = 0.0014).

TCRbeta CDR3 regions were sequenced with the immunoSEQ Assay. After extraction, genomic DNA underwent amplification by bias-controlled multiplex PCR, followed by high-throughput sequencing. Under the source paper's analysis protocol: To quantify the absolute abundance of every unique TCRbeta CDR3 region, sequences were collapsed and filtered. T cell fraction was estimated by normalization of TCRbeta template counts to usable DNA, with usable DNA being measured through amplification of reference genes present in all nucleated cells. Repertoire TCRs were annotated as SARS-CoV-2-specific when V gene, CDR3 amino acid sequence and J gene were exactly matched to a known reactive TCR set. MIRA supplied the reference SARS-CoV-2 TCR set, which was filtered for enrichment in COVID-19-positive ImmuneCODE repertoires so that public or cross-reactive TCRs were removed. Using the MIRA antigens, annotated TCRs were further analysed by specific ORF or by position within an ORF. Breadth was defined as annotated unique rearrangements over total unique productive rearrangements; depth was the summed frequency of those rearrangements. Two-sided Wilcoxon rank-sum tests were used to compare TCR breadth between groups. TCRdb limited this immuneACCESS table to in-frame rearrangements with V and J called. A share of clones is missing; checked studies link under half to unresolved V genes, and the rest is unexplained. From that table come the V and J calls and clone size; the DNA was used to work out D and trimming. In all, the sample holds roughly 300,000 clones, and about 89% of those were seen once. Of the sample, approximately 5% is held by the ten largest clones.

The germline V gene encodes CDR1 KGHDR and CDR2 SFDVKD. The V end loses 3 bases and the J end loses 8 bases, and a stretch of 10 bases separates them. The CDR3 has 13 amino acids, counting the end cysteine and phenylalanine. The read is trimmed to its CDR3 DNA, 39 bases read in frame from base 1. As regards this clone: Its recognized antigen is unknown. No base qualities exist here, and no much larger clone lies one base off it.

Interpreted using the paper, the treatment or condition label stands for: 15 to 20 received Ad26.COV2.S at low or high dose, single or two shots; five or six received placebo; per-sample allocation not given. Repertoires of vaccine and placebo recipients were sequenced from samples taken on day 63 after the first injection. In Cohort 1b, 25 adults aged 18-55 years were enrolled at a single site in Boston, USA, between 29 July and 7 August 2020. As a vaccine, Ad26.COV2.S was a replication-incompetent adenovirus type 26 vector that expressed a prefusion-stabilized SARS-CoV-2 spike protein derived from the original Wuhan strain.

This clonotype was obtained from a person between 18 and 65 years old who received the Ad26.COV2.S COVID-19 vaccine or a placebo. Rearrangement joined TRBV24-1 to TRBJ2-4; possibly the D gene is TRBD1, per 6 matching bases. The sequencing used peripheral blood, collected in a trial of Ad26.COV2.S vaccine versus placebo. The CDR3: CATSDKQGDIQYF. The sequence in DNA is TGTGCCACCAGTGATAAACAGGGTGACATTCAGTACTTC.